This TCR beta chain was captured in a study of blood T cell repertoires in COVID-19. As regards this clone: The junction differs from germline at one of its ends, possibly a read error.

Germline V gene lookup returns CDR1 SGHNT and CDR2 YYREEE (reference sequence). This CDR3 has 13 residues. Profiled with immunoSEQ multiplex PCR; TCRdb holds only in-frame clones, not every one. The repertoire includes around 160,000 clones, approximately 90% of them detected once, and roughly 4% sits in the top ten. This chain links TRBV5-4 with TRBJ2-7, with 7 bases aligning to TRBD1. The sequenced material came from PBMCs or T cells enriched from blood (not recorded which). The receptor was isolated from a woman aged 40 to 50 who had been exposed to COVID-19. CDR3 in amino acids: CASSLDRLGEQYF. DNA for the CDR3: TGTGCCAGCAGTTTGGACAGGTTAGGGGAGCAGTACTTC.